These T cell receptor beta chains were read from a single sample in a study of shared clonotypes between healthy human individuals. Method: immunoSEQ multiplex PCR; TCRdb's copy keeps in-frame clones and lacks some. The sample lists millions of clones, just over 90% occurring once. Source material: naive CD4+ T cells from PBMCs. The source is a man between 18 and 35 years old in good health. Some clones in this sample may be carry-over from other donors' samples. Both conserved end residues are part of each CDR3. A D gene is named only where the DNA matches it firmly. The listing skips clone size in some rows; elsewhere it reads once, few, many or a size class.

V gene	J gene	clone size	D gene	CDR3 DNA	CDR3 protein
TRBV7-2	TRBJ2-7	-	TRBD2	TGTGCCAGCAAGCCCCAGCGGGAGGGTCACGAGCAGTACTTC	CASKPQREGHEQYF
TRBV21-1	TRBJ2-7	-	-	TGTGCCAGCAGCAAAGGGACAGGGGGACTAGCGGTAAACCCCGGGGGGTACGAGCAGTACTTC	CASSKGTGGLAVNPGGYEQYF
TRBV19	TRBJ1-5	few	-	TGTGCCAGTAGTATCCCCCCTTATCAGCCCCAGCATTTT	CASSIPPYQPQHF
TRBV6-1	TRBJ2-6	once	-	TGTGCCAGCAGTGAACTACCAGGGTTAGCCAACGTCCTGACTTTC	CASSELPGLANVLTF
TRBV6-5	TRBJ1-1	-	-	TGTGCCAGCATCGACCCCCATTTAGGGCACACTGAAGCTTTCTTT	CASIDPHLGHTEAFF
TRBV28	TRBJ2-7	-	-	TGTGCCAGCAGGTCCGGGACTTATTCGCCCTACGAGCAGTACTTC	CASRSGTYSPYEQYF
TRBV7-2	TRBJ1-2	-	TRBD1	TGTGCCAGCAGCTTCCCAGGACAGGGTAGGGATGGCTACACCTTC	CASSFPGQGRDGYTF
TRBV6-5	TRBJ1-2	few	-	TGTGCCAGCAGTGGAGGCAGAGCTATCTATGGCTACACCTTC	CASSGGRAIYGYTF
TRBV28	TRBJ1-2	once	-	TGTGCCAGCAGTTTAGGTCCAGGGATATATGGCTACACCTTC	CASSLGPGIYGYTF
TRBV10-2	TRBJ2-5	-	TRBD2	TGCGCCAGCAGTGTGCCGACTAGCGGGAGGTCCAGCCAAGAGACCCAGTACTTC	CASSVPTSGRSSQETQYF
TRBV7-6	TRBJ1-1	-	-	TGTGCCAGCAGCCGGCCCCCAGGGGAAGCTTTCTTT	CASSRPPGEAFF
TRBV6-5	TRBJ1-1	once	-	TGTGCCAGCAGTTCATTGGGATACACTGAAGCTTTCTTT	CASSSLGYTEAFF
TRBV4-1	TRBJ2-5	-	TRBD1	TGCGCCAGCAGCCAGGCTGGGGACAGGGCTTTTAAACGTGGAGAGACCCAGTACTTC	CASSQAGDRAFKRGETQYF
TRBV7-3	TRBJ2-7	-	-	TGTGCCAGCAGCAGAGGGGGCGGGAGAGGCTACGAGCAGTACTTC	CASSRGGGRGYEQYF
TRBV28	TRBJ1-2	-	-	TGTGCCAGCCAGGGTAACTATGGCTACACCTTC	CASQGNYGYTF
TRBV7-9	TRBJ1-5	-	TRBD1	TGTGCCAACACTACGACAGGGGTGAAAAATCAGCCCCAGCATTTT	CANTTTGVKNQPQHF
TRBV13	TRBJ2-3	-	TRBD2	TGTGCCAGCAGCTTTAGCGGGGGCACAGATACGCAGTATTTT	CASSFSGGTDTQYF
TRBV30	TRBJ2-3	-	-	TGTGCCTGGAGTCTACTAGCATCCAGCACAGATACGCAGTATTTT	CAWSLLASSTDTQYF
TRBV28	TRBJ1-4	-	-	TGTGCCAGCACCACCACCGGGGCAACTAATGAAAAACTGTTTTTT	CASTTTGATNEKLFF
TRBV28	TRBJ1-1	-	-	TGTGCCAGCAGTAAGGCGACGTTGAACACTGAAGCTTTCTTT	CASSKATLNTEAFF
TRBV21-1	TRBJ2-2	-	-	TGTGCCAGCAGCAAAGGTAGCGGTTATCACACCGGGGAGCTGTTTTTT	CASSKGSGYHTGELFF
TRBV6-1	TRBJ1-5	-	-	TGTGCCAGCAGTGCTGACGGATACAATCAGCCCCAGCATTTT	CASSADGYNQPQHF
TRBV25-1	TRBJ1-2	-	-	TGTGCCAGCAGTGAATATGTCGACAGTAGTTATGGAGGCTACACCTTC	CASSEYVDSSYGGYTF
TRBV30	TRBJ1-5	-	-	TGTGCCTGGAGTGTACGGGTTGGGCAGGGCGGCAATCAGCCCCAGCATTTT	CAWSVRVGQGGNQPQHF
TRBV11-2	TRBJ1-3	-	-	TGTGCCAGCAGCTTAGGGACATACTCTGGAAACACCATATATTTT	CASSLGTYSGNTIYF
TRBV7-2	TRBJ2-1	-	TRBD2	TGTGCCAGCAGCGCGACTAGCGGGCTTAACAATGAGCAGTTCTTC	CASSATSGLNNEQFF
TRBV27	TRBJ1-1	-	-	TGTGCCAGCAGAACCCGAGCCACAGGGTTCACTGAAGCTTTCTTT	CASRTRATGFTEAFF
TRBV29-1	TRBJ2-5	-	-	TGCAGCGGTTGGAAAGAGACCCAGTACTTC	CSGWKETQYF
TRBV28	TRBJ1-1	-	TRBD1	TGTGCCAGCACCGGGGACAGTTTCAACACTGAAGCTTTCTTT	CASTGDSFNTEAFF
TRBV5-1	TRBJ2-1	-	-	TGCGCCAGCAAATTGCGGCTCAGAGGCAATGAGCAGTTCTTC	CASKLRLRGNEQFF
TRBV6-6	TRBJ2-2	-	TRBD1	TGTGCCAGCAAAAAACTGTTAGGACAGGACACCGGGGAGCTGTTTTTT	CASKKLLGQDTGELFF
TRBV30	TRBJ1-4	-	-	TGTGCCTGGGGTGGCGGCGAAAAACTGTTTTTT	CAWGGGEKLFF
TRBV5-1	TRBJ2-7	-	TRBD2	TGCGCCAGCAGCTACGGACTAGCGGGAAACGCGGGCGAGCAGTACTTC	CASSYGLAGNAGEQYF
TRBV19	TRBJ2-1	-	TRBD2	TGTGCCAGTAGTATAGGGGTGCTAGCGGGAGGGCCGCAGTCCTGGAATGAGCAGTTCTTC	CASSIGVLAGGPQSWNEQFF
TRBV2	TRBJ1-5	-	-	TGTGCCAGCACTACGGGAGGGAACGGGCAGCCCCAGCATTTT	CASTTGGNGQPQHF
TRBV6-4	TRBJ1-1	-	-	TGTGCCAGCAGTGATCGGGGACCCCCTTTGAACACTGAAGCTTTCTTT	CASSDRGPPLNTEAFF
TRBV19	TRBJ1-4	-	TRBD1	TGTGCCAGTAGCGTAACCGGGACAGGTCCAACTAATGAAAAACTGTTTTTT	CASSVTGTGPTNEKLFF
TRBV18	TRBJ2-3	-	-	TGTGCCAGCTCACCACCTGGAGTCTCAGATACGCAGTATTTT	CASSPPGVSDTQYF
TRBV15	TRBJ2-1	-	-	TGTGCCACCAGCAGAGCCCCGACAGGGAGGTACAATGAGCAGTTCTTC	CATSRAPTGRYNEQFF
TRBV9	TRBJ1-4	-	TRBD1	TGTGCCAGCAGCGTCAGCGGGACAGAGAATGAAAAACTGTTTTTT	CASSVSGTENEKLFF
TRBV5-1	TRBJ2-5	-	TRBD2	TGCGCCAGCACCTCTAGCGGGGAGGGGCCAGAGACCCAGTACTTC	CASTSSGEGPETQYF
TRBV9	TRBJ2-1	-	TRBD2	TGTGCCAGCAGCGTAGACCCTTGGACTAGCGGGAGGGCGAATGAGCAGTTCTTC	CASSVDPWTSGRANEQFF
TRBV5-1	TRBJ2-3	-	TRBD2	TGCGCCAGCAGCCGACTAGCGGGAGGGTCCGATACGCAGTATTTT	CASSRLAGGSDTQYF
TRBV10-3	TRBJ2-1	-	TRBD2	TGTGCCACCAGGGGGACTAGCGGGAGTTCCAATGAGCAGTTCTTC	CATRGTSGSSNEQFF
TRBV5-1	TRBJ2-1	-	-	TGCGCCAGCAGGGAAGGGTATGAGCAGTTCTTC	CASREGYEQFF
TRBV10-3	TRBJ1-4	-	-	TGTGCCATCAGTGAGTCCGACCTCGGCCGTGAAAAACTGTTTTTT	CAISESDLGREKLFF
TRBV7-9	TRBJ2-3	-	-	TGTGCCAGCAGCTTAGTAATGCAGGGAGCAGATACGCAGTATTTT	CASSLVMQGADTQYF
TRBV29-1	TRBJ1-5	once	-	TGCAGCGTTGAAGTCGTGGGTCAGCCCCAGCATTTT	CSVEVVGQPQHF
TRBV9	TRBJ2-5	-	TRBD2	TGTGCCAGCAGCGAGGCCGGGACTAGCAGAATAAAAGAGACCCAGTACTTC	CASSEAGTSRIKETQYF